This entry lists 25 T cell receptor beta chains sequenced from one sample in a study of OX40 agonist ivuxolimab in advanced cancers. The data were produced by immunoSEQ multiplex PCR, yet TCRdb's version contains in-frame clones alone and is incomplete. This sample carries over 55,000 clones, about 93% of them seen once, and the ten largest clones take approximately 15%. The sample was CD4+ or CD8+ T cells sorted from blood, taken in a trial of the OX40 agonist ivuxolimab. The receptor source for this set is an adult with an advanced solid tumor such as melanoma, head and neck, liver or kidney cancer.

This chain uses TRBV13 with TRBJ2-7; D may match TRBD1 or TRBD2 (5 bases each). CDR1 is PRHDT, CDR2 FYEKMQ, per germline (reference sequence). Trimming took 7 bases from V and 6 from J, leaving 13 bases between them. The CDR3 consists of 12 residues. The CDR3 coding sequence is TGTGCCAGCACTTCCCCAGGGAGCGAGCAGTACTTC. It specifies CASTSPGSEQYF.

The chain couples TRBV11-2 to TRBJ2-5, with D uncertain. V was trimmed by 1 base and J by 1 base, leaving 13 bases between them. Germline CDR1 and CDR2: SGHAT and FQNNGV. This CDR3 is built from 16 residues. The CDR3 spells CASSLGSSPRQETQYF. Written as DNA, the CDR3 is TGTGCCAGCAGCTTAGGGAGTAGCCCACGCCAAGAGACCCAGTACTTC.

V and J are TRBV29-1 and TRBJ1-6; TRBD1 is a possible D gene (6 bases). Trimming removed 7 bases at V and 6 bases at J, with 13 bases between. CDR3 length: 13 amino acids. CDR1 and CDR2 from the germline V gene are SQVTM and ANQGSEA. CDR3: CSAQQGSNSPLHF. For the CDR3, the DNA is TGCAGCGCCCAACAGGGTTCTAATTCACCCCTCCACTTT. Full variable domain (rest looked up from reference TRBV29-1 and TRBJ1-6): SAVISQKPSRDICQRGTSLTIQCQVDSQVTMMFWYRQQPGQSLTLIATANQGSEATYESGFVIDKFPISRPNLTFSTLTVSNMSPEDSSIYLCSAQQGSNSPLHFGNGTRLTVT.

The rearrangement joins TRBV13 to TRBJ2-4; 7 bases fit TRBD1. In germline, CDR1 is PRHDT, CDR2 FYEKMQ (reference sequence). Losses at the gene ends were 0 bases for V and 4 bases for J; bases not matched to a gene: 6. The CDR3 has 16 amino acids. CDR3 DNA sequence: TGTGCCAGCAGCTTAGGCCAGGACAGGCCAAAAAACATTCAGTACTTC. Translation: CASSLGQDRPKNIQYF. The variable domain in full, completed from reference TRBV13 and TRBJ2-4, reads AAGVIQSPRHLIKEKRETATLKCYPIPRHDTVYWYQQGPGQDPQFLISFYEKMQSDKGSIPDRFSAQQFSDYHSELNMSSLELGDSALYFCASSLGQDRPKNIQYFGAGTRLSVL.

The V call is TRBV11-2, the J call TRBJ2-2, with 7 bases fitting TRBD2. Germline-derived CDR1 and CDR2 are SGHAT and FQNNGV. This CDR3 region has 14 residues. The CDR3 loop is CAARGRVYTGELFF. CDR3 in DNA: TGTGCAGCGCGCGGGAGAGTATACACCGGGGAGCTGTTTTTT.

The V call is TRBV13, the J call TRBJ1-1; tentatively, D is TRBD1 (6 bases). V was clipped by 5 bases and J by 8 bases, with 21 bases between them. Germline V gene sequence: CDR1 PRHDT, CDR2 FYEKMQ (reference sequence). The CDR3 sequence is 15 residues long. Here the CDR3 reads CASSTWTVNSQEAFF. The DNA of the CDR3 is TGTGCCAGCAGCACCTGGACAGTGAACTCTCAGGAAGCTTTCTTT.

The V and J genes are TRBV7-7 and TRBJ2-1; 13 bases are a match to TRBD2. The CDR3 is 17 residues long. Germline V lookup: CDR1 SSHAT, CDR2 FNYEAQ (reference sequence). With 5 bases clipped from V and 6 bases from J, the junction kept 10 bases outside the gene matches. DNA of the CDR3: TGTGCCAGCAGCACGGGACTAGCGGGGAATCCGGGCAATGAGCAGTTCTTC. It is translated as CASSTGLAGNPGNEQFF.

The rearrangement links TRBV5-5 to TRBJ1-2; 9 bases are shared with TRBD1. The CDR3 contains 14 residues. Trimming took 3 bases from V and 6 from J; bases not matched to a gene: 6. Germline CDR1 is SGHKS and CDR2 is YYEKEE (reference sequence). The CDR3 coding sequence is TGTGCCAGCAGCTCAACAGGGGGCATAGATGGCTACACCTTC. Translating it yields CASSSTGGIDGYTF.

The chain is built from TRBV4-3 and TRBJ2-1; 8 nucleotides align to TRBD1. The trim removed 0 bases at V and 7 bases at J, leaving 11 bases unmatched. The CDR3 is 17 residues long. Germline CDR1 is LGHNA and CDR2 is YSLEER. The DNA of the CDR3 is TGCGCCAGCAGCCAAGATCCAGCAGGGGGCGCTCGGAATGAGCAGTTCTTC. This sequence encodes CASSQDPAGGARNEQFF.

The chain combines TRBV21-1 with TRBJ2-7; TRBD2 reflects the table's D call only, with no check against the DNA. TRBV21-1 is labeled a pseudogene. The CDR3 has 15 amino acids. The CDR3 bases are TGTGCCAGAAAGAGACGGTGGGGGGACTCCTACGAGCAGTACTTC. Its translation is CARKRRWGDSYEQYF.

This clone was detected only once. The chain recombines TRBV9 with TRBJ1-6; D call uncertain. V shed 0 bases and J shed 0 bases, with 7 bases lying between them. The germline CDR1 and CDR2 sequences are SGDLS and YYNGEE. The CDR3 runs to 16 residues. CDR3 DNA: TGTGCCAGCAGCGTAGGGCCGAGCTCCTATAATTCACCCCTCCACTTT. It yields the protein CASSVGPSSYNSPLHF.

The chain joins TRBV29-1 to TRBJ2-3; TRBD1 might be the D (6 bases). The CDR3 sequence is 16 residues long. The V and J ends lost 1 base and 1 base respectively, with 15 bases between them. CDR1 and CDR2 from the germline V gene are SQVTM and ANQGSEA. Written as DNA, the CDR3 is TGCAGCGTTGAAGGCCCACAGGGTGGGGGCACAGATACGCAGTATTTT. Protein product: CSVEGPQGGGTDTQYF.

This chain links TRBV19 with TRBJ2-7; D might be TRBD2 (5 bases). CDR1 LNHDA and CDR2 SQIVND come from the germline V gene (reference sequence). Trimming took 8 bases from V and 0 from J, leaving 17 bases between them. The CDR3 consists of 15 residues. The DNA of the CDR3 is TGTGCCAGTCGATACAAGGGAGCCGGCTCCTACGAGCAGTACTTC. Translation: CASRYKGAGSYEQYF. Drawing the rest from reference TRBV19 and TRBJ2-7, the complete variable domain is DGGITQSPKYLFRKEGQNVTLSCEQNLNHDAMYWYRQDPGQGLRLIYYSQIVNDFQKGDIAEGYSVSREKKESFPLTVTSAQKNPTAFYLCASRYKGAGSYEQYFGPGTRLTVT.

The CDR3 loop is CASSVSGSSYEQYF. For the CDR3, the DNA is TGTGCCAGCAGTGTCAGCGGGAGTTCCTACGAGCAGTACTTC. The gene calls are TRBV28 and TRBJ2-5, with TRBD2 matching 8 bases. The better agreement between TRBJ2-7 and the DNA end casts doubt on the J call. The CDR3 loop spans 14 amino acids. The V gene's germline CDR1 is MDHEN and CDR2 SYDVKM.

V gene TRBV27 combines with J gene TRBJ2-1; 8 bases agree with TRBD2. This CDR3 comprises 15 residues. Germline values: CDR1 MNHEY, CDR2 SMNVEV (reference sequence). The J segment lost 3 bases and the V segment lost 0 bases, leaving 1 base of the junction unmatched. The CDR3 coding sequence is TGTGCCAGCAGTTTATCGGCGGGGGGCTACAATGAGCAGTTCTTC. It yields the protein CASSLSAGGYNEQFF.

V gene TRBV28 combines with J gene TRBJ2-3; D gene unclear. The CDR3 is 17 residues long. In germline, CDR1 is MDHEN, CDR2 SYDVKM. V shed 5 bases and J shed 5 bases, with 23 bases lying between them. The CDR3 DNA follows: TGTGCCAGCAGTCTTCCGTATCGTTGGGGTGAGAAAGATACGCAGTATTTT. Translated: CASSLPYRWGEKDTQYF.

The V call is TRBV5-5, the J call TRBJ1-2, with D possibly matching TRBD1 (6 bases). The ends were cut back, 2 bases at V and 2 bases at J, with 7 bases in the middle. The CDR3 length is 13 residues. Germline CDR1 SGHKS, CDR2 YYEKEE (reference sequence). The DNA for the CDR3 is TGTGCCAGCAGCTTCGGACAGAACTATGGCTACACCTTC. Amino acid sequence: CASSFGQNYGYTF.

The V gene is TRBV6-5, the J gene TRBJ2-7; 7 bases align to TRBD1. V gave up 6 bases and J gave up 0 bases; unmatched junction bases: 8. Germline V lookup: CDR1 MNHEY, CDR2 SVGAGI. CDR3 size: 15 residues. The CDR3, as DNA: TGTGCCAGCAGCCCGGGACAGTGGAGCTCCTACGAGCAGTACTTC. As protein: CASSPGQWSSYEQYF.

The chain recombines TRBV28 with TRBJ2-1; TRBD2 matches 11 bases. CDR1 is MDHEN and CDR2 is SYDVKM in the germline V gene. The CDR3 is 14 amino acids. Germline trimming cut 1 base from V and 14 bases from J; bases unmatched to any gene: 7. CDR3 nucleotides: TGTGCCAGCAGTTTATTACTAGCGGGAGACGAGAAGTTCTTC. Amino acid sequence: CASSLLLAGDEKFF. Together with reference TRBV28 and TRBJ2-1, the CDR3 gives the full variable domain: DVKVTQSSRYLVKRTGEKVFLECVQDMDHENMFWYRQDPGLGLRLIYFSYDVKMKEKGDIPEGYSVSREKKERFSLILESASTNQTSMYLCASSLLLAGDEKFFGPGTRLTVL.

The chain combines TRBV2 with TRBJ2-5, with 7 bases lining up with TRBD2. The germline V gene encodes CDR1 SNHLY and CDR2 FYNNEI. The CDR3 loop spans 14 amino acids. The junction had 5 bases not matched to a gene; V was cut back by 6 bases and J by 1 base. DNA for the CDR3: TGTGCCAGCAGGGGAGGGACGCCCCAAGAGACCCAGTACTTC. Translated: CASRGGTPQETQYF.

CDR3 loop: CASSYPTGIRENTEAFF. As DNA, the CDR3 is TGTGCCAGCAGCTATCCGACAGGAATAAGGGAGAACACTGAAGCTTTCTTT. V gene TRBV11-2 combines with J gene TRBJ1-1; TRBD1 is a possible D gene (6 bases). The V gene's germline CDR1 is SGHAT and CDR2 FQNNGV. V dropped 4 bases and J dropped 1 base, with 19 bases sitting between them. CDR3 length equals 17 residues.

The CDR3 here is CASSLSTLGTQYF. The CDR3 DNA reads as TGTGCCAGCAGTTTATCGACGCTTGGGACCCAGTACTTC. The chain is built from TRBV27 and TRBJ2-5; D call uncertain. Germline loops: CDR1 MNHEY, CDR2 SMNVEV (reference sequence). V was trimmed by 0 bases and J by 7 bases, leaving 9 bases between them. The CDR3 is made up of 13 amino acids.

The V and J genes are TRBV5-4 and TRBJ1-1, with D perhaps matching TRBD1 (5 bases). V lost 0 bases, J lost 3 bases, and 15 bases lay in between. The CDR3 loop spans 16 amino acids. Per the germline V gene, CDR1 is SGHNT and CDR2 is YYREEE (reference sequence). CDR3 loop: CASSLDFWGGDTEAFF. In nucleotides, the CDR3 is TGTGCCAGCAGCTTGGATTTTTGGGGGGGGGACACTGAAGCTTTCTTT.

The chain is built from TRBV27 and TRBJ1-2; 8 bases are shared with TRBD1. Germline CDR1 is MNHEY and CDR2 is SMNVEV (reference sequence). The J segment lost 7 bases and the V segment lost 5 bases, leaving 12 bases of the junction unmatched. This CDR3 has 15 residues. CDR3 sequence reads: CASSRLADRAGGYTF. The DNA of the CDR3 is TGTGCCAGCAGTCGACTGGCGGACAGGGCAGGTGGCTACACCTTC.

The genes are TRBV7-9 and TRBJ1-1; D might be TRBD1 (5 bases). Germline-derived CDR1 and CDR2 are SEHNR and FQNEAQ (reference sequence). The CDR3 sequence is 12 residues long. Trimming stripped 5 bases from V and 4 bases from J, with 8 bases between. CDR3: CASSRGGTEAFF. The CDR3 DNA is TGTGCCAGCAGCCGCGGGGGCACTGAAGCTTTCTTT.